A single sample gave rise to the 27 T cell receptor beta chains below, sequenced in a study of cytomegalovirus exposure and HLA in healthy donors (dated by TCRdb to between 2016 and 2019). Preparation of the library involved the immunoSEQ multiplex PCR assay. The multiplex PCR relied on a mix of 60 forward primers for TCR Vbeta segments and 13 reverse primers for TCR Jbeta segments. TCRdb holds this immuneACCESS table with in-frame rearrangements only. Some clones are missing; in checked studies, unresolved V genes explain under half, and the rest has no known cause. The sample table contains about 170,000 clones; only one count was recorded for 75% to 90% of them. The ten largest account for around 2.3% of the sample. Material: PBMCs. The source is a male donor in good health and CMV-seronegative.

This rearrangement joins TRBV30 to TRBJ2-6; D gene unclear. Trimming pared 1 base from V and 1 base from J, leaving 5 bases between. CDR3 length: 14 residues. From germline, CDR1 is GTSNPN and CDR2 SVGIG (reference sequence). For the CDR3, the DNA is TGTGCCTGGAGTGCCGGGTCTGGGGCCAACGTCCTGACTTTC. It specifies CAWSAGSGANVLTF.

The chain couples TRBV9 to TRBJ2-2; 8 nucleotides line up with TRBD1. The trim removed 4 bases at V and 6 bases at J, leaving 14 bases unmatched. Germline values: CDR1 SGDLS, CDR2 YYNGEE. This CDR3 has 17 amino acids. Written as DNA, the CDR3 is TGTGCCAGCAGCCTCCTCCCCAGGACAGGGCTCGCCGGGGAGCTGTTTTTT. Translating gives CASSLLPRTGLAGELFF.

CDR3 loop: CASSVATDRDSPLHF. In DNA, the CDR3 is TGTGCCAGCAGCGTAGCTACGGACAGGGATTCACCCCTCCACTTT. The rearrangement uses TRBV9 and TRBJ1-6, with 8 bases matching TRBD1. The CDR3 spans 15 residues. With V trimmed by 0 bases and J by 8 bases, 4 bases remained unmatched. Germline V gives CDR1 SGDLS, CDR2 YYNGEE.

This chain joins TRBV5-6 and TRBJ1-3, with a weak D call TRBD1 (6 bases). CDR3 size: 16 residues. Germline lookup yields CDR1 SGHDT and CDR2 YYEEEE. The V gene lost 7 bases and the J gene lost 2 bases, with 19 bases spanning the gap. CDR3 DNA: TGTGCCAGCTCCACTCTGCCTCCAGGGGCTGGAAACACCATATATTTT. Protein sequence: CASSTLPPGAGNTIYF.

The rearrangement uses TRBV19 and TRBJ1-5; 11 nucleotides match TRBD1. Germline CDR1 reads LNHDA; CDR2 reads SQIVND (reference sequence). CDR3 length equals 14 residues. The V and J ends lost 4 bases and 5 bases, in that order; junction bases with no gene match: 1. In nucleotides, the CDR3 is TGTGCCAGTAGTAGGGACAGGGGGGATCAGCCCCAGCATTTT. Its protein product is CASSRDRGDQPQHF.

This sequence joins TRBV4-3 and TRBJ2-2; a possible D gene is TRBD2 (6 bases). Germline V lookup: CDR1 LGHNA, CDR2 YSLEER. The CDR3 is 14 residues long. Trimming removed 1 base from V and 3 bases from J, with 6 bases in between. The CDR3 reads CASSQVADTGELFF. For the CDR3, the DNA is TGCGCCAGCAGCCAAGTAGCGGACACCGGGGAGCTGTTTTTT.

The chain recombines TRBV6-5 with TRBJ1-1; D is perhaps TRBD1 (5 bases). Germline lookup yields CDR1 MNHEY and CDR2 SVGAGI. The V end lost 0 bases, the J end lost 3 bases, and 11 bases lay between the germline ends. The CDR3 spans 15 residues. The CDR3, as DNA: TGTGCCAGCAGTTACTCGAACCAGGGCGACACTGAAGCTTTCTTT. This gives the protein CASSYSNQGDTEAFF.

About this clone itself: Other DNA sequences within the sample encode an identical CDR3. The rearrangement links TRBV11-2 to TRBJ2-2; a possible D gene is TRBD1 (6 bases). V lost 5 bases to trimming and J lost 1 base, with 8 bases between them. This CDR3 region has 14 residues. Germline V gives CDR1 SGHAT, CDR2 FQNNGV. The DNA of the CDR3 is TGTGCCAGCAGCCGCAGGGGGAACACCGGGGAGCTGTTTTTT. It is translated as CASSRRGNTGELFF. The complete variable domain, with remaining parts taken from reference TRBV11-2 and TRBJ2-2, reads EAGVAQSPRYKIIEKRQSVAFWCNPISGHATLYWYQQILGQGPKLLIQFQNNGVVDDSQLPKDRFSAERLKGVDSTLKIQPAKLEDSAVYLCASSRRGNTGELFFGEGSRLTVL.

The sample holds a few counts of this clone. V gene TRBV27 combines with J gene TRBJ1-5; D call uncertain. The V end was cut by 4 bases, the J end by 1 base, with 5 bases between. From germline, CDR1 is MNHEY and CDR2 SMNVEV (reference sequence). CDR3 length equals 13 residues. The CDR3 spells CASSSLSNQPQHF. The CDR3 region has the DNA TGTGCCAGCAGTTCCCTCAGCAATCAGCCCCAGCATTTT.

J is TRBJ1-1 and V is TRBV6-1; 9 nucleotides agree with TRBD1. This CDR3 is built from 14 residues. Germline values: CDR1 MNHNS, CDR2 SASEGT. Trimming cost V 6 bases and J 5 bases; bases outside gene matches: 7. The CDR3 nucleotides read TGTGCCAGCAGCCAAAGGGGACAGGGTACTGAAGCTTTCTTT. It codes for CASSQRGQGTEAFF.

The genes are TRBV5-1 and TRBJ2-1; the match to TRBD2 covers 12 bases. The CDR3 extends over 19 amino acids. V was pared by 4 bases and J by 7 bases, with 18 bases of the junction left unmatched. From germline, CDR1 is SGHRS and CDR2 YFSETQ. DNA of the CDR3: TGCGCCAGCAGCCCTTGGGGCGCTAGCGGGGGGGCTGTCTATAATGAGCAGTTCTTC. Encoded protein: CASSPWGASGGAVYNEQFF. The complete variable domain, with remaining parts taken from reference TRBV5-1 and TRBJ2-1, reads KAGVTQTPRYLIKTRGQQVTLSCSPISGHRSVSWYQQTPGQGLQFLFEYFSETQRNKGNFPGRFSGRQFSNSRSEMNVSTLELGDSALYLCASSPWGASGGAVYNEQFFGPGTRLTVL.

This clone was recorded only once. The chain links TRBV19 to TRBJ2-3; D is possibly TRBD2 (6 bases). Germline-derived CDR1 and CDR2 are LNHDA and SQIVND (reference sequence). The CDR3 covers 15 residues. V lost 3 bases and J 1 base, leaving 11 bases between the germline ends. This chain's CDR3 is CASSMWGVGTDTQYF. CDR3 sequence (DNA): TGTGCCAGTAGTATGTGGGGGGTGGGCACAGATACGCAGTATTTT.

V and J are TRBV6-6 and TRBJ1-6, with D unresolved. The CDR3 covers 14 residues. Deletions cut 2 bases from V and 8 bases from J, with 10 bases between. Germline loops: CDR1 MNHNY, CDR2 SVGAGI (reference sequence). DNA for the CDR3: TGTGCCAGCAGTTACGAGGGTTCGGATTCACCCCTCCACTTT. Protein sequence: CASSYEGSDSPLHF.

This clone was counted only a few times. The J gene is TRBJ1-5, the V gene TRBV6-5; maybe TRBD1 (6 bases). This CDR3 region has 15 residues. Germline CDR1 MNHEY, CDR2 SVGAGI. Trimming left V 1 base short and J 0 bases short, with 7 bases between. The DNA for the CDR3 is TGTGCCAGCAGTTACTACAGGGTTAGCAATCAGCCCCAGCATTTT. Translated: CASSYYRVSNQPQHF.

This clone showed up just once. V is TRBV6-6 and J is TRBJ2-5; the D gene is possibly TRBD1 (5 bases). The end of the DNA is better explained by TRBJ2-7, so the J call may be wrong. The CDR3 sequence is 11 residues long. The germline V gene has CDR1 MNHNY and CDR2 SVGAGI (reference sequence). Written as DNA, the CDR3 is TGTGCCAGCAAAGGGGTCCACGAGCAGTACTTC. This sequence encodes CASKGVHEQYF.

The table lists this clone with a few counts. The chain recombines TRBV28 with TRBJ1-2, with 9 bases aligning to TRBD1. This CDR3 contains 15 residues. Losses at the gene ends were 5 bases for V and 7 bases for J; bases not matched to a gene: 11. CDR1 and CDR2 from the germline V gene are MDHEN and SYDVKM. In DNA form, the CDR3 reads TGTGCCAGCAGTACTCTCGGACAGGGGCGGACTGGCTACACCTTC. The encoded protein is CASSTLGQGRTGYTF.

The sample holds a few counts of this clone. The chain uses TRBV7-2 and TRBJ2-3; D gene unclear. The CDR3 runs to 14 residues. Germline CDR1 reads SGHTA; CDR2 reads FQGNSA. Trimming cost V 2 bases and J 4 bases, with 10 bases left between them. In DNA, the CDR3 is TGTGCCAGCAGCTTAAGAGTAGCTCCAGATACGCAGTATTTT. Its translation: CASSLRVAPDTQYF. Combining the CDR3 with reference TRBV7-2 and TRBJ2-3 gives the whole variable domain GAGVSQSPSNKVTEKGKDVELRCDPISGHTALYWYRQSLGQGLEFLIYFQGNSAPDKSGLPSDRFSAERTGGSVSTLTIQRTQQEDSAVYLCASSLRVAPDTQYFGPGTRLTVL.

The rearrangement joins TRBV11-2 to TRBJ2-7; D is uncertain. The length of the CDR3 is 11 residues. Trimming took off 5 bases at V and 3 bases at J, with 5 bases between the two ends. Germline CDR1 reads SGHAT; CDR2 reads FQNNGV. The CDR3 coding sequence is TGTGCCAGCAGCGTCTACTACGAGCAGTACTTC. Protein: CASSVYYEQYF.

This sequence joins TRBV28 and TRBJ2-1; D unclear. V dropped 6 bases and J dropped 0 bases, with 6 bases sitting between them. This CDR3 has 13 amino acids. CDR1 and CDR2 from the germline V gene are MDHEN and SYDVKM. CDR3 bases: TGTGCCAGCAGCAGGCCCTCCTACAATGAGCAGTTCTTC. Residues: CASSRPSYNEQFF.

CDR3 DNA: TGTGCCAGTAGTATCGGGACCGGGGGCACCGGGGAGCTGTTTTTT. Translating it yields CASSIGTGGTGELFF. The V call is TRBV19, the J call TRBJ2-2, with D perhaps TRBD2 (6 bases). Germline-derived CDR1 and CDR2 are LNHDA and SQIVND (reference sequence). V shed 3 bases and J shed 4 bases, with 12 bases lying between them. This CDR3 is 15 amino acids long.

V is TRBV5-4 and J is TRBJ2-3; TRBD2 might be the D (6 bases). CDR1 is SGHNT, CDR2 YYREEE, per germline (reference sequence). V shed 3 bases and J shed 6 bases, with 11 bases lying between them. The CDR3 is made up of 13 amino acids. The CDR3 region has the DNA TGTGCCAGCAGCTCTCGGGGGTACGATACGCAGTATTTT. Encoded protein: CASSSRGYDTQYF.

The CDR3 region is CASRAWNQGDYGYTF. The CDR3 DNA sequence: TGCGCCAGCAGGGCCTGGAACCAGGGTGACTATGGCTACACCTTC. The chain links TRBV5-1 to TRBJ1-2; D perhaps matches TRBD1 (5 bases). CDR1 is SGHRS and CDR2 is YFSETQ in the germline V gene. The CDR3 spans 15 residues. Trimming stripped 5 bases from V and 3 bases from J, with 17 bases between.

The chain is built from TRBV11-3 and TRBJ2-2; 11 bases are a match to TRBD1. Losses at the gene ends were 1 base for V and 4 bases for J; bases not matched to a gene: 2. CDR1 SGHNT and CDR2 YENEEA come from the germline V gene. The CDR3 has 16 amino acids. CDR3 protein: CASSLGGTGGTGELFF. The CDR3 DNA follows: TGTGCCAGCAGCTTAGGTGGGACAGGGGGCACCGGGGAGCTGTTTTTT. Using reference TRBV11-3 and TRBJ2-2 for the parts outside the CDR3, the full variable domain is EAGVVQSPRYKIIEKKQPVAFWCNPISGHNTLYWYLQNLGQGPELLIRYENEEAVDDSQLPKDRFSAERLKGVDSTLKIQPAELGDSAVYLCASSLGGTGGTGELFFGEGSRLTVL.

Turning to this clone: One end of the junction fails to match germline, which may point to a read error. The chain recombines TRBV7-8 with TRBJ2-5; weak D call: TRBD2 (5 bases). Germline loops: CDR1 SGHVS, CDR2 FQNEAQ. This CDR3 is built from 14 residues. Here the CDR3 reads CASSFTEAFGRAHF. The CDR3 DNA reads TGTGCCAGCAGCTTTACGGAGGCATTTGGCCGGGCGCACTTC. Supplemented by reference TRBV7-8 and TRBJ2-5, the full variable domain reads GAGVSQSPRYKVAKRGQDVALRCDPISGHVSLFWYQQALGQGPEFLTYFQNEAQLDKSGLPSDRFFAERPEGSVSTLKIQRTQQEDSAVYLCASSFTEAFGRAHFGPGTRLLVL.

The chain couples TRBV19 to TRBJ1-5, with TRBD1 identical over 12 bases. V shed 6 bases, J shed 7 bases, and the junction held 10 bases outside the gene matches. CDR3 length: 16 residues. Per germline, CDR1 LNHDA and CDR2 SQIVND (reference sequence). CDR3 protein: CASSFPGQGAGQPQHF. The CDR3 DNA reads as TGTGCCAGTAGCTTCCCGGGACAGGGGGCTGGGCAGCCCCAGCATTTT.

V gene TRBV4-1 combines with J gene TRBJ2-2, with D possibly being TRBD2 (6 bases). The CDR3 sequence is 15 residues long. The V end lost 4 bases, the J end lost 5 bases, and 14 bases lay between the germline ends. CDR1 is MGHRA, CDR2 YSYEKL, per germline. The CDR3 here is CASSRETSLTGELFF. CDR3 bases: TGCGCCAGCAGCCGAGAGACTAGTTTAACCGGGGAGCTGTTTTTT.

The chain carries TRBV29-1 and TRBJ2-7; D remains unclear. From germline, CDR1 is SQVTM and CDR2 ANQGSEA. There are 15 residues in the CDR3. V shed 4 bases and J shed 0 bases, with 16 bases lying between them. The CDR3: CSVALRAGPSYEQYF. CDR3 DNA sequence: TGCAGCGTTGCCCTAAGAGCAGGTCCCTCCTACGAGCAGTACTTC.